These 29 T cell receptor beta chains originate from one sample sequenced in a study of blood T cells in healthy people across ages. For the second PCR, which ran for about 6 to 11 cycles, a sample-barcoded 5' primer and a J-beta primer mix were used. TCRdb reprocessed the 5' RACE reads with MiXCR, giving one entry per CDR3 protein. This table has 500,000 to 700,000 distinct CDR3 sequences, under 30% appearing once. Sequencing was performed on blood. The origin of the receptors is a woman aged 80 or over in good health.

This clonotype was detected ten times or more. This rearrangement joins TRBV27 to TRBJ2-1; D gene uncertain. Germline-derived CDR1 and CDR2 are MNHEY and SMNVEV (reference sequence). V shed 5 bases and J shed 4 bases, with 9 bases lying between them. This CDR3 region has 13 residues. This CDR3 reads CASSLGGYNEQFF. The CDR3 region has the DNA TGTGCCAGCAGTCTAGGCGGTTACAATGAGCAGTTCTTC.

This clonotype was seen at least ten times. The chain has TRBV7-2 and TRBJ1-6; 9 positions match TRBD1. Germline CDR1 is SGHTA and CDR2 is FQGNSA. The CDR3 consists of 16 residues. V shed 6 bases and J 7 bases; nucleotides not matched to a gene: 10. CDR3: CASSYARDRENSPLHF. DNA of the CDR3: TGTGCCAGCAGTTACGCACGGGACAGGGAAAATTCACCCCTCCACTTT. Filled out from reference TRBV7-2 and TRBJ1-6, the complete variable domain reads GAGVSQSPSNKVTEKGKDVELRCDPISGHTALYWYRQSLGQGLEFLIYFQGNSAPDKSGLPSDRFSAERTGGSVSTLTIQRTQQEDSAVYLCASSYARDRENSPLHFGNGTRLTVT.

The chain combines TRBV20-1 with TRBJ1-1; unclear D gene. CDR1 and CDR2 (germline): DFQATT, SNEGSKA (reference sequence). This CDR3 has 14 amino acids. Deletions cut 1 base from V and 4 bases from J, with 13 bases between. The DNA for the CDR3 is TGCAGTGCTAGAGTAGGAGGATGGGGCACTGAAGCTTTCTTT. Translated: CSARVGGWGTEAFF.

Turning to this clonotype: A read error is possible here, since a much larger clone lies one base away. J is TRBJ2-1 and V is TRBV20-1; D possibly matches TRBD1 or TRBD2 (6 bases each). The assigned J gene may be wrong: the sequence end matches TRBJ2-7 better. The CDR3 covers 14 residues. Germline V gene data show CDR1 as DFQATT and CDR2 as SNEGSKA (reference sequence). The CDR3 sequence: CSAYMGGSYNEQYF. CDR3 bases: TGCAGTGCCTATATGGGGGGCTCCTACAATGAGCAGTACTTC.

In nucleotides, the CDR3 is TGTGCCAGCAGCTTCGGACAGGGGTATAATTCACCCCTCCACTTT. It specifies CASSFGQGYNSPLHF. The genes are TRBV7-9 and TRBJ1-6, with TRBD1 matching over 9 bases. The ends lost 3 bases at V and 4 bases at J; junction bases unmatched: 1. CDR1 and CDR2 from the germline V gene are SEHNR and FQNEAQ (reference sequence). CDR3 size: 15 residues. Together with reference TRBV7-9 and TRBJ1-6, the CDR3 gives the full variable domain: DTGVSQNPRHKITKRGQNVTFRCDPISEHNRLYWYRQTLGQGPEFLTYFQNEAQLEKSRLLSDRFSAERPKGSFSTLEIQRTEQGDSAMYLCASSFGQGYNSPLHFGNGTRLTVT.

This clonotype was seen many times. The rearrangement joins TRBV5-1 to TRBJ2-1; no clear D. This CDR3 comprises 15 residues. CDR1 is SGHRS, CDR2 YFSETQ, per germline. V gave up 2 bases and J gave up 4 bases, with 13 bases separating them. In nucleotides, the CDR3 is TGCGCCAGCAGCTTTGCGGCTACCGGGTACAATGAGCAGTTCTTC. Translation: CASSFAATGYNEQFF.

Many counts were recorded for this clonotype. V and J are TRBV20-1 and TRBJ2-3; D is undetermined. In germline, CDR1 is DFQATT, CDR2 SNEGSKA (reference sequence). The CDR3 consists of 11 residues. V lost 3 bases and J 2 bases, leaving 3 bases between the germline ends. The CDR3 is CSASSTDTQYF. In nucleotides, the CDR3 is TGCAGTGCTAGTTCCACAGATACGCAGTATTTT.

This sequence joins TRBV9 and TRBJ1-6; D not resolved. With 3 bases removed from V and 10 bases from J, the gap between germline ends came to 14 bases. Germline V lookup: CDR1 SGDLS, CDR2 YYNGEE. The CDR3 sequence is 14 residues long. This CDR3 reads CASSATRETSPLHF. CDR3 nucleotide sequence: TGTGCCAGCAGCGCCACCCGGGAGACCTCACCCCTCCACTTT.

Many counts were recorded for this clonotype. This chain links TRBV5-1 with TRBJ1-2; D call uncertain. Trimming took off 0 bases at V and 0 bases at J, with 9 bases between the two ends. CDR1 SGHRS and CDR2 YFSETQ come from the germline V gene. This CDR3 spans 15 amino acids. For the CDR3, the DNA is TGCGCCAGCAGCTTGGGCGGAGTACCTAACTATGGCTACACCTTC. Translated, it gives CASSLGGVPNYGYTF.

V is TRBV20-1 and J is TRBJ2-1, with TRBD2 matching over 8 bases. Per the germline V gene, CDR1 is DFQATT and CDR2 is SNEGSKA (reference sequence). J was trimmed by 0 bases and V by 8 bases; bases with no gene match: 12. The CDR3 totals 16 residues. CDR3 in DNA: TGCAGTACTACGGGGGCTAGCGGGCCCTCCTACAATGAGCAGTTCTTC. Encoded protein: CSTTGASGPSYNEQFF.

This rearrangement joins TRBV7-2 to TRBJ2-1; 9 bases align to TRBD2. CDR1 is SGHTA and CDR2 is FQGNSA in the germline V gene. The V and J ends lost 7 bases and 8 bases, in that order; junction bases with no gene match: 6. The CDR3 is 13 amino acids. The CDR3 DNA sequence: TGTGCCAGCATGATAGCGGGGGTAGATGAGCAGTTCTTC. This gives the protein CASMIAGVDEQFF.

The CDR3 DNA follows: TGTGCCAGCAGCCCCCGGACAGGGGGCGTCGAAGAGCAGTACTTC. It yields the protein CASSPRTGGVEEQYF. The V gene is TRBV7-2, the J gene TRBJ2-7; TRBD1 matches 11 bases. The CDR3 runs 15 residues. V was clipped by 5 bases and J by 7 bases; unmatched bases: 10. The germline gives CDR1 SGHTA, CDR2 FQGNSA.

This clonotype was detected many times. The CDR3 is CASTLGSGYEQYF. CDR3 bases: TGTGCCAGCACCCTCGGTAGTGGCTACGAGCAGTACTTC. This rearrangement joins TRBV6-5 to TRBJ2-7; D remains ambiguous. This CDR3 has 13 amino acids. V lost 7 bases and J 3 bases, leaving 13 bases between the germline ends. Germline loops: CDR1 MNHEY, CDR2 SVGAGI.

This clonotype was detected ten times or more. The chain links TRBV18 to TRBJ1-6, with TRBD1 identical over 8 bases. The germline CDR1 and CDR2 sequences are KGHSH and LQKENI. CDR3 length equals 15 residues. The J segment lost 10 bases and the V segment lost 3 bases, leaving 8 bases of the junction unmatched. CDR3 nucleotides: TGTGCCAGCTCACCCGAACAGGGGGTTGACTCACCCCTCCACTTT. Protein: CASSPEQGVDSPLHF.

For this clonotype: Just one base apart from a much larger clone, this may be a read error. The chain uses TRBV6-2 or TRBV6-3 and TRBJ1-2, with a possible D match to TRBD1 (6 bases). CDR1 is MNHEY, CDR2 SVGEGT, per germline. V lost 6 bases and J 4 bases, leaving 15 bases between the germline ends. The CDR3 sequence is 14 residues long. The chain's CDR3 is CASRRDTLGYGYTF. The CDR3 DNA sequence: TGTGCCAGCAGGCGGGACACCCTTGGCTATGGCTACACCTTC.

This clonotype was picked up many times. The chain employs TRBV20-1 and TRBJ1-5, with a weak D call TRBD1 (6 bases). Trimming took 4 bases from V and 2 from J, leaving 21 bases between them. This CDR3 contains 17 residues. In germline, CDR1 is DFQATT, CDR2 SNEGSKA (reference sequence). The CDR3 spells CSATPPGGVSGNQPQHF. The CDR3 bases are TGCAGTGCTACCCCGCCGGGGGGCGTAAGCGGCAATCAGCCCCAGCATTTT.

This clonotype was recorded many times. The CDR3 loop reads CASSENRWTYEQYF. CDR3 in DNA: TGTGCCAGCAGTGAAAATAGGTGGACCTACGAGCAGTACTTC. The chain couples TRBV25-1 to TRBJ2-7; D unresolved. The V end lost 2 bases, the J end lost 2 bases, and 10 bases lay between the germline ends. Looked up from germline, CDR1 is MGHDK and CDR2 is SYGVNS. There are 14 residues in the CDR3.

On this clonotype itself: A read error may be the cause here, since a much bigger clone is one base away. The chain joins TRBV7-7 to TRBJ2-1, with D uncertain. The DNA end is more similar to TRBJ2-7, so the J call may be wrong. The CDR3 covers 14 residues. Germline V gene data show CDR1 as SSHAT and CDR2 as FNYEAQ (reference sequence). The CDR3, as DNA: TGTGCTAGCAGCTTAGGAATTGGATCCAATGAGCAGTACTTC. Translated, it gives CASSLGIGSNEQYF.

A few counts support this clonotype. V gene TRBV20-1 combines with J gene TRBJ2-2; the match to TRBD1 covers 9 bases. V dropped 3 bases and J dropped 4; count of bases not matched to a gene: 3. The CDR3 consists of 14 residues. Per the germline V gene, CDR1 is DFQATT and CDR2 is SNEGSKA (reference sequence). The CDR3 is CSASLTGGTGELFF. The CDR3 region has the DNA TGCAGTGCTAGTCTGACAGGGGGCACCGGGGAGCTGTTTTTT.

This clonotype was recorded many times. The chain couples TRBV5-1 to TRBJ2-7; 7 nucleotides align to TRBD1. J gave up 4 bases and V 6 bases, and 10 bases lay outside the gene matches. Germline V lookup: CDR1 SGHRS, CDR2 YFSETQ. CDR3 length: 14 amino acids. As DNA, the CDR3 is TGCGCCAGCACACCCACAGGGGCGATGTACGAGCAGTACTTC. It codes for CASTPTGAMYEQYF. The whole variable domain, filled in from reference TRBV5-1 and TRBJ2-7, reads KAGVTQTPRYLIKTRGQQVTLSCSPISGHRSVSWYQQTPGQGLQFLFEYFSETQRNKGNFPGRFSGRQFSNSRSEMNVSTLELGDSALYLCASTPTGAMYEQYFGPGTRLTVT.

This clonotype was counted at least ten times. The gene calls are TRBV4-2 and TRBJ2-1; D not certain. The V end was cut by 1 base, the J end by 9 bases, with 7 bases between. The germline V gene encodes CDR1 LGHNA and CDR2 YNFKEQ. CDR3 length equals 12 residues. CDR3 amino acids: CASSQVSGEQFF. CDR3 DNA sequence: TGTGCCAGCAGCCAAGTTTCGGGTGAGCAGTTCTTC.

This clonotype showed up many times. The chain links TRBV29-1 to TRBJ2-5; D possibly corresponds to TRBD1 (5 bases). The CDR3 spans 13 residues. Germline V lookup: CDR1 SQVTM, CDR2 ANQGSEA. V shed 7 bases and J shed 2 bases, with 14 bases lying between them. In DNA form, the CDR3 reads TGCAGCGGTTGCACAGGTGTACAAGAGACCCAGTACTTC. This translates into CSGCTGVQETQYF.

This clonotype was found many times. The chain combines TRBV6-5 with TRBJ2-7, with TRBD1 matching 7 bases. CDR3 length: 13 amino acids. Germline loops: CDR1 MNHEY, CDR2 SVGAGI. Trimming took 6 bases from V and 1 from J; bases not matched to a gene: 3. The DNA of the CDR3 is TGTGCCAGCAGGTTACAGGGGTCCTACGAGCAGTACTTC. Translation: CASRLQGSYEQYF.

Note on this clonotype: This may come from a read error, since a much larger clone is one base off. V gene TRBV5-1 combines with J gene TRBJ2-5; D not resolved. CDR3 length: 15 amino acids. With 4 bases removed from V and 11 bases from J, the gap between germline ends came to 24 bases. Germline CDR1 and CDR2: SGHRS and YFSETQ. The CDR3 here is CASSHPKLGFNEQYF. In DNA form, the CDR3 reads TGCGCCAGCAGCCACCCTAAACTGGGTTTCAATGAGCAGTACTTC.

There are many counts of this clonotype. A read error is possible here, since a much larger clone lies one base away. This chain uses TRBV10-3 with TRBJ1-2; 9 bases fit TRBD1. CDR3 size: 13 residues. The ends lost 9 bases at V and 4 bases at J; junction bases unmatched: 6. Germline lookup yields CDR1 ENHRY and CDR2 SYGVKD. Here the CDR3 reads CAMQGQGTYGYTF. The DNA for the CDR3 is TGTGCCATGCAAGGACAGGGGACCTATGGCTACACCTTC.

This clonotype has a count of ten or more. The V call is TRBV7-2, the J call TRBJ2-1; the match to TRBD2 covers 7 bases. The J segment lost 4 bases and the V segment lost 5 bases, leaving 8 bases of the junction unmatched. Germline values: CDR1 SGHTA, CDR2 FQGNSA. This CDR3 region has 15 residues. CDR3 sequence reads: CASSPPGLPYNEQFF. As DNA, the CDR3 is TGTGCCAGCAGCCCCCCGGGACTACCATACAATGAGCAGTTCTTC. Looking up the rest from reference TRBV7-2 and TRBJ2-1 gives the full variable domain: GAGVSQSPSNKVTEKGKDVELRCDPISGHTALYWYRQSLGQGLEFLIYFQGNSAPDKSGLPSDRFSAERTGGSVSTLTIQRTQQEDSAVYLCASSPPGLPYNEQFFGPGTRLTVL.

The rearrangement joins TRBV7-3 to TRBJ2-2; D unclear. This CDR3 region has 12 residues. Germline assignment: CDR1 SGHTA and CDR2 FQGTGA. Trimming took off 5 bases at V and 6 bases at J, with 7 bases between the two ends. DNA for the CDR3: TGTGCCAGCAGCCCCTCTGCCGGGGAGCTGTTTTTT. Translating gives CASSPSAGELFF.

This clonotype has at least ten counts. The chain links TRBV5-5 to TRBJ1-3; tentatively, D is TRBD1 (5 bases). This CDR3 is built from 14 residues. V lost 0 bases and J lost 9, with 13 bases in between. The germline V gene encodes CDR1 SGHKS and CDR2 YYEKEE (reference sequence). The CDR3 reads CASSLESGSPTIYF. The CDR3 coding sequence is TGTGCCAGCAGCTTGGAATCAGGGTCTCCCACCATATATTTT.

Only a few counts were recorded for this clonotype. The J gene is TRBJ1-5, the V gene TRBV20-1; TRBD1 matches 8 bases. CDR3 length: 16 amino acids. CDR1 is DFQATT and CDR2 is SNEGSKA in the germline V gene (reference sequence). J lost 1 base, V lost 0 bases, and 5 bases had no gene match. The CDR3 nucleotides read TGCAGTGCTAGAGACGCCAGGGGGCTAAGCAATCAGCCCCAGCATTTT. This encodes CSARDARGLSNQPQHF.